A single sample gave rise to the 27 T cell receptor beta chains below, sequenced in a study of blood T cell repertoires in COVID-19. Only in-frame clones appear in the TCRdb table, and some are missing; sequencing was by immunoSEQ multiplex PCR. The table includes about 63,000 clones, 88% detected once. The source material was peripheral blood. The receptors stem from a human donor in a cohort sampled during active COVID-19.

This clone occurred a few times. V usage is TRBV7-9 and J usage is TRBJ2-1; unclear D gene. The V and J ends lost 5 bases and 9 bases respectively, with 20 bases between them. CDR3 length: 15 amino acids. Germline V CDR1 and CDR2: SEHNR, FQNEAQ (reference sequence). CDR3 in amino acids: CASSPNAVLFFEQFF. The CDR3 coding sequence is TGTGCCAGCAGCCCCAATGCGGTGTTGTTTTTTGAGCAGTTCTTC.

This chain uses TRBV3-1 (or the pseudogene TRBV3-2) with TRBJ2-2, with TRBD1 matching over 9 bases. Per germline, CDR1 LGHDT and CDR2 YNNKEL (reference sequence). With 4 bases clipped from V and 5 bases from J, the junction kept 11 bases outside the gene matches. The CDR3 length is 17 residues. CDR3 DNA sequence: TGTGCCAGCAGCCGCACGGGACAGGGCCAAGGGACCGGGGAGCTGTTTTTT. It encodes CASSRTGQGQGTGELFF.

This chain links TRBV7-9 with TRBJ1-4; 8 bases agree with TRBD1. V lost 5 bases and J lost 8; bases outside the gene matches: 7. The CDR3 extends over 14 amino acids. CDR1 is SEHNR, CDR2 FQNEAQ, per germline (reference sequence). The CDR3 spells CASSTGQGREKLFF. Here the CDR3 DNA reads TGTGCCAGCAGCACCGGACAGGGTCGAGAAAAACTGTTTTTT. The variable domain in full, completed from reference TRBV7-9 and TRBJ1-4, reads DTGVSQNPRHKITKRGQNVTFRCDPISEHNRLYWYRQTLGQGPEFLTYFQNEAQLEKSRLLSDRFSAERPKGSFSTLEIQRTEQGDSAMYLCASSTGQGREKLFFGSGTQLSVL.

The chain links TRBV3-1 (or the pseudogene TRBV3-2) to TRBJ2-7; 9 bases are a match to TRBD2. V shed 3 bases, J shed 4 bases, and the junction held 7 bases outside the gene matches. There are 15 residues in the CDR3. The germline V gene has CDR1 LGHDT and CDR2 YNNKEL (reference sequence). This CDR3 reads CASSQGQRGAYEQYF. The DNA of the CDR3 is TGTGCCAGCAGCCAGGGTCAGCGGGGGGCATACGAGCAGTACTTC.

The chain uses TRBV7-2 and TRBJ2-7; no clear D. CDR1 is SGHTA, CDR2 FQGNSA, per germline. V was trimmed by 3 bases and J by 6 bases, leaving 9 bases between them. The CDR3 is made up of 12 amino acids. CDR3 nucleotide sequence: TGTGCCAGCAGCTTTAGTATCGGCGAGCAGTACTTC. Its protein product is CASSFSIGEQYF.

The chain joins TRBV19 to TRBJ2-7, with 8 bases that match TRBD1. Trimming cost V 5 bases and J 2 bases; bases outside gene matches: 5. The CDR3 has 14 amino acids. Looked up from germline, CDR1 is LNHDA and CDR2 is SQIVND (reference sequence). Here the CDR3 DNA reads TGTGCCAGTAGTGCCCGGACAGGGCCCTACGAGCAGTACTTC. Protein: CASSARTGPYEQYF.

Only a few counts were recorded for this clone. Here the CDR3 DNA reads TGTGCCAGCAGTCAGACCGGGACTAGCGGGAGCTCCTACAATGAGCAGTTCTTC. Translating it yields CASSQTGTSGSSYNEQFF. J is TRBJ2-1 and V is TRBV6-6; TRBD2 matches at 14 bases. Per germline, CDR1 MNHNY and CDR2 SVGAGI (reference sequence). Germline trimming cut 5 bases from V and 0 bases from J; bases unmatched to any gene: 6. This CDR3 has 18 residues.

The chain is built from TRBV2 and TRBJ2-1; TRBD2 aligns across 7 bases. J gave up 10 bases and V 1 base, and 13 bases lay outside the gene matches. CDR1 and CDR2 (germline): SNHLY, FYNNEI. There are 16 residues in the CDR3. As DNA, the CDR3 is TGTGCCAGCAGTGAAGGGAGACTAGCTGCCCCCGAGGAGCAGTTCTTC. Translated, it gives CASSEGRLAAPEEQFF.

V and J are TRBV5-1 and TRBJ2-7; D is uncertain. There are 14 residues in the CDR3. V lost 0 bases, J lost 0 bases, and 7 bases lay in between. Germline lookup yields CDR1 SGHRS and CDR2 YFSETQ. CDR3 nucleotides: TGCGCCAGCAGCTTGGATCAGAACTCCTACGAGCAGTACTTC. Translated: CASSLDQNSYEQYF.

The chain couples TRBV7-8 to TRBJ2-1; 11 positions match TRBD2. Trimming at V came to 6 bases and at J to 4 bases, leaving 2 bases not matched to a gene. This CDR3 has 14 residues. CDR1 SGHVS and CDR2 FQNEAQ come from the germline V gene. This CDR3 is CASRTSGGYNEQFF. In DNA form, the CDR3 reads TGTGCCAGCAGAACTAGCGGGGGTTACAATGAGCAGTTCTTC.

This chain uses TRBV27 with TRBJ2-2, with 8 bases aligning to TRBD2. V lost 9 bases and J lost 7; bases outside the gene matches: 13. The CDR3 runs to 15 residues. Germline CDR1 and CDR2: MNHEY and SMNVEV (reference sequence). In DNA, the CDR3 is TGTGCCAGTAAACCGGGACTAGGTCGCGGCGGGGAGCTGTTTTTT. The encoded protein is CASKPGLGRGGELFF.

CDR3 in amino acids: CASSLLDTSNTGELFF. CDR3 DNA sequence: TGTGCCAGCAGCTTACTCGACACATCTAACACCGGGGAGCTGTTTTTT. The V and J genes are TRBV11-3 and TRBJ2-2; D not resolved. Germline assignment: CDR1 SGHNT and CDR2 YENEEA. The length of the CDR3 is 16 residues. Trimming shortened V by 2 bases and J by 2 bases, and 12 bases separated the two germline ends.

This chain links TRBV9 with TRBJ1-4, with 7 positions matching TRBD1. This CDR3 contains 17 residues. From germline, CDR1 is SGDLS and CDR2 YYNGEE. V gave up 3 bases and J gave up 7 bases; unmatched junction bases: 15. The CDR3 here is CASSANTGTAGGEKLFF. CDR3 in DNA: TGTGCCAGCAGCGCAAATACTGGGACAGCTGGAGGTGAAAAACTGTTTTTT.

The CDR3 protein is CASTPQGGIAYNEQFF. The CDR3 region has the DNA TGTGCCAGCACTCCCCAGGGGGGAATAGCCTACAATGAGCAGTTCTTC. The rearrangement uses TRBV2 and TRBJ2-1; a possible D gene is TRBD1 (7 bases). The CDR3 loop spans 16 amino acids. Germline CDR1 reads SNHLY; CDR2 reads FYNNEI. Trimming left V 7 bases short and J 2 bases short, with 18 bases between.

This clone was counted a single time. The genes are TRBV9 and TRBJ2-1; TRBD1 agrees at 10 bases. The germline CDR1 and CDR2 sequences are SGDLS and YYNGEE. With 3 bases clipped from V and 7 bases from J, the junction kept 13 bases outside the gene matches. The CDR3 has 17 amino acids. The CDR3 spells CASSAHTSGQGINEQFF. The CDR3 DNA reads TGTGCCAGCAGCGCCCACACTTCGGGACAGGGGATAAATGAGCAGTTCTTC.

This clone appeared a single time. The chain links TRBV5-1 to TRBJ2-5, with TRBD2 matching over 8 bases. The CDR3 extends over 16 amino acids. Germline V gene data show CDR1 as SGHRS and CDR2 as YFSETQ. With V trimmed by 4 bases and J by 2 bases, 10 bases remained unmatched. The CDR3 DNA reads TGCGCCAGCAGCAGTCCAGCGGGAGCCCGACAAGAGACCCAGTACTTC. It is translated as CASSSPAGARQETQYF.

V is TRBV4-3 and J is TRBJ2-6, with 11 positions matching TRBD2. The CDR3 length is 18 residues. Germline V gene sequence: CDR1 LGHNA, CDR2 YSLEER. J lost 1 base, V lost 1 base, and 3 bases had no gene match. DNA for the CDR3: TGCGCCAGCAGCCAAGTCTCTAGCGGGGGGTCTGGGGCCAACGTCCTGACTTTC. It codes for CASSQVSSGGSGANVLTF.

The chain employs TRBV28 and TRBJ2-2, with TRBD2 matching 8 bases. This CDR3 is 15 amino acids long. V lost 8 bases to trimming and J lost 2 bases; unmatched junction nucleotides: 7. The germline CDR1 and CDR2 sequences are MDHEN and SYDVKM. DNA of the CDR3: TGTGCCAGCTCTCGGGGGGGTCTAAACACCGGGGAGCTGTTTTTT. This gives the protein CASSRGGLNTGELFF.

Here the CDR3 reads CASSPRRTHTYEQYF. Here the CDR3 DNA reads TGTGCCAGCAGTCCGCGGCGTACTCATACCTACGAGCAGTACTTC. This chain connects TRBV6-2 or TRBV6-3 to TRBJ2-7, with unresolved D. The CDR3 is 15 amino acids. V was clipped by 5 bases and J by 2 bases, with 16 bases between them. Germline V gene data show CDR1 as MNHEY and CDR2 as SVGEGT.

This clone is a singleton in its sample. The chain couples TRBV5-1 to TRBJ1-1; TRBD1 is a possible D gene (5 bases). Trimming removed 1 base from V and 3 bases from J, with 16 bases in between. Germline CDR1 and CDR2: SGHRS and YFSETQ. The CDR3 has 16 residues. The CDR3 region has the DNA TGCGCCAGCAGCTTGTGGAACACAGGAAGGGACACTGAAGCTTTCTTT. It translates to CASSLWNTGRDTEAFF.

V gene TRBV5-1 combines with J gene TRBJ2-7; 13 nucleotides line up with TRBD2. With V trimmed by 4 bases and J by 3 bases, 13 bases remained unmatched. The CDR3 runs to 18 residues. Germline V gene lookup returns CDR1 SGHRS and CDR2 YFSETQ. The CDR3 DNA sequence: TGCGCCAGCAGCGCTCAACCCGGGACTAGCGGGGCCAACTACGAGCAGTACTTC. Protein sequence: CASSAQPGTSGANYEQYF.

The chain couples TRBV6-5 to TRBJ1-1; no reliable D call. V dropped 2 bases and J dropped 5 bases, with 12 bases sitting between them. This CDR3 spans 14 amino acids. Germline assignment: CDR1 MNHEY and CDR2 SVGAGI. The CDR3 region is CASSYGGSKTEAFF. As DNA, the CDR3 is TGTGCCAGCAGTTACGGAGGGAGTAAGACTGAAGCTTTCTTT.

CDR3 loop: CASSQDVGGGGVTQYF. As DNA, the CDR3 is TGCGCCAGCAGCCAAGATGTCGGCGGGGGAGGCGTGACCCAGTACTTC. This rearrangement joins TRBV4-1 to TRBJ2-5; 7 nucleotides match TRBD2. Germline V CDR1 and CDR2: MGHRA, YSYEKL. The CDR3 extends over 16 amino acids. V lost 0 bases and J lost 7; bases outside the gene matches: 11.

The chain is built from TRBV4-1 and TRBJ2-3; D call uncertain. Deletions cut 0 bases from V and 0 bases from J, with 7 bases between. CDR1 and CDR2 (germline): MGHRA, YSYEKL. The CDR3 has 15 residues. The DNA for the CDR3 is TGCGCCAGCAGCCAAGATGCGGCTAGCACAGATACGCAGTATTTT. Translation gives CASSQDAASTDTQYF.

This chain links TRBV6-4 with TRBJ1-2, with D possibly TRBD1 on 6 matching bases. The germline CDR1 and CDR2 sequences are MRHNA and SNTAGT. Deletions cut 5 bases from V and 8 bases from J, with 21 bases between. The CDR3 has 15 residues. This chain's CDR3 is CASSLHQGSSAGYTF. In nucleotides, the CDR3 is TGTGCCAGCAGTCTTCACCAGGGGAGTTCAGCCGGCTACACCTTC.

For the CDR3, the DNA is TGTGCCAGCAGCCAAGGGGGGACAGGGCCCTACGAGCAGTACTTC. Translating it yields CASSQGGTGPYEQYF. V is TRBV4-2 and J is TRBJ2-7, with 9 nucleotides matching TRBD1. The CDR3 totals 15 residues. The V and J ends lost 1 base and 2 bases, in that order; junction bases with no gene match: 3. The germline V gene has CDR1 LGHNA and CDR2 YNFKEQ.

The V and J genes are TRBV6-5 and TRBJ1-6, with TRBD1 identical over 8 bases. In germline, CDR1 is MNHEY, CDR2 SVGAGI. The CDR3 totals 15 residues. V gave up 2 bases and J gave up 6 bases; unmatched junction bases: 3. CDR3 sequence reads: CASSYQDRANSPLHF. DNA of the CDR3: TGTGCCAGCAGTTACCAGGACAGGGCTAATTCACCCCTCCACTTT.